The 26 T cell receptor beta chains below all came from one sample that was sequenced in a study of Graves' ophthalmopathy and Graves' hyperthyroidism. Amplified material comprised TCR beta CDR3 regions derived from RNA transcripts. First-round RT-PCR relied on HTBI primers, and a second-round multiplex PCR came next. Each CDR3 protein is one row after TCRdb ran MiXCR on the multiplex PCR reads. The sample includes about 420,000 distinct CDR3 sequences, roughly 21% seen only once; the top ten take around 3.1%. The sample taken for sequencing was peripheral blood. These receptors were obtained from a woman aged 18 to 35 with stable Graves' hyperthyroidism.

The chain has TRBV20-1 and TRBJ1-3; no definite D call. This CDR3 spans 12 amino acids. V was shortened by 7 bases and J by 4 bases, with 11 bases between the two germline ends. Germline CDR1 DFQATT, CDR2 SNEGSKA (reference sequence). CDR3 sequence: CSVAVQGNTIYF. CDR3 coding DNA: TGCAGTGTAGCCGTTCAGGGAAACACCATATATTTT.

The V gene is TRBV4-2, the J gene TRBJ2-6; 10 positions match TRBD1. V was pared by 4 bases and J by 0 bases, with 12 bases of the junction left unmatched. CDR3 length: 20 residues. Germline CDR1 reads LGHNA; CDR2 reads YNFKEQ. CDR3 nucleotides: TGTGCCAGCAGCCGGCTATGGGACAGGGGCCGGAGCTCTGGGGCCAACGTCCTGACTTTC. Its protein is CASSRLWDRGRSSGANVLTF.

The chain uses TRBV27 and TRBJ2-2, with D unclear. The CDR3 spans 12 residues. The germline gives CDR1 MNHEY, CDR2 SMNVEV (reference sequence). Trimming removed 4 bases from V and 7 bases from J, with 7 bases in between. The CDR3 loop is CASSSPGGELFF. The CDR3 nucleotides read TGTGCCAGCAGTTCTCCTGGCGGGGAGCTGTTTTTT.

Details on this clonotype: The germline gene is not matched at one end of the junction; a read error may be the cause. This sequence joins TRBV7-2 and TRBJ1-1; D is perhaps TRBD1 (5 bases). This CDR3 comprises 12 residues. Looked up from germline, CDR1 is SGHTA and CDR2 is FQGNSA. The CDR3 is CASSLAGTERGF. For the CDR3, the DNA is TGTGCCAGCAGCTTAGCCGGGACGGAGCGAGGGTTT.

There are many counts of this clonotype. The chain employs TRBV6-1 and TRBJ2-7; D uncertain. The germline V gene encodes CDR1 MNHNS and CDR2 SASEGT. With 0 bases removed from V and 5 bases from J, the gap between germline ends came to 11 bases. The CDR3 runs to 14 residues. CDR3 region: CASSEASMGDEQYF. In DNA form, the CDR3 reads TGTGCCAGCAGTGAAGCGTCTATGGGTGACGAGCAGTACTTC.

The chain combines TRBV7-2 with TRBJ1-1; no definite D call. The CDR3 has 13 amino acids. Looked up from germline, CDR1 is SGHTA and CDR2 is FQGNSA. Trimming removed 3 bases from V and 5 bases from J, with 10 bases in between. Here the CDR3 DNA reads TGTGCCAGCAGCTTTTATCAGTCTACTGAAGCTTTCTTT. Its protein product is CASSFYQSTEAFF.

This chain connects TRBV3-1 to TRBJ1-5; D remains ambiguous. The V gene's germline CDR1 is LGHDT and CDR2 YNNKEL (reference sequence). V shed 0 bases and J shed 2 bases, with 8 bases lying between them. The length of the CDR3 is 15 residues. The CDR3 nucleotides are TGTGCCAGCAGCCAAGATTTACACCGCAATCAGCCCCAGCATTTT. It codes for CASSQDLHRNQPQHF.

This clonotype was seen once. The chain joins TRBV12-3 or TRBV12-4 to TRBJ2-2; a weak D match, TRBD2 (5 bases). CDR3 length: 13 residues. The V end was cut by 11 bases, the J end by 5 bases, with 15 bases between. The CDR3 region has the DNA TGTGCCTGCACCAAACGGAGGACCGGGGAGCTGTTTTTT. It is translated as CACTKRRTGELFF.

This chain connects TRBV7-2 to TRBJ2-1; 10 bases align to TRBD2. The CDR3 extends over 17 amino acids. From germline, CDR1 is SGHTA and CDR2 FQGNSA. With V trimmed by 6 bases and J by 3 bases, 11 bases remained unmatched. As DNA, the CDR3 is TGTGCCAGCAGGCCAGCGAGCGGGAGGGGGGTCTACAATGAGCAGTTCTTC. Its translation is CASRPASGRGVYNEQFF.

This clonotype came up many times. The chain recombines TRBV15 with TRBJ1-5, with TRBD1 matching over 7 bases. The germline CDR1 and CDR2 sequences are LNHNV and YYDKDF (reference sequence). The CDR3 is 15 residues long. V trimming: 0 bases; J trimming: 7 bases; junction bases outside the gene matches: 6. CDR3 amino acids: CATSRDLSGGQPQHF. The CDR3 nucleotides read TGTGCCACCAGCAGAGATCTCTCAGGGGGACAGCCCCAGCATTTT.

This clonotype was picked up many times. The DNA for the CDR3 is TGTGCCAGCAGTTTATCGCCCGGGGAGGCTGGCTACACCTTC. It encodes CASSLSPGEAGYTF. This sequence joins TRBV27 and TRBJ1-2; D call uncertain. Germline V CDR1 and CDR2: MNHEY, SMNVEV (reference sequence). The V end was cut by 0 bases, the J end by 7 bases, with 12 bases between. The CDR3 extends over 14 amino acids.

As to this clonotype: This may be a read error, as it is one base from a much larger clone. The chain recombines TRBV28 with TRBJ2-2; 10 bases line up with TRBD2. The length of the CDR3 is 15 residues. Germline assignment: CDR1 MDHEN and CDR2 SYDVKM. The CDR3 reads CASSFSGRSTGELCF. CDR3 sequence (DNA): TGTGCCAGCAGCTTTAGCGGGAGGTCCACCGGGGAGCTGTGTTTT.

This clonotype has ten or more counts. The chain combines TRBV7-2 with TRBJ2-5, with TRBD2 identical over 10 bases. Germline V lookup: CDR1 SGHTA, CDR2 FQGNSA. The V segment lost 1 base and the J segment 2 bases; nucleotides outside the gene matches: 7. There are 17 residues in the CDR3. This CDR3 reads CASSLVGLAEVQETQYF. CDR3 sequence (DNA): TGTGCCAGCAGCTTAGTCGGACTAGCGGAGGTGCAAGAGACCCAGTACTTC.

This clonotype was picked up many times. The rearrangement uses TRBV9 and TRBJ2-2, with 9 nucleotides matching TRBD2. CDR1 SGDLS and CDR2 YYNGEE come from the germline V gene. This CDR3 is built from 15 residues. V was pared by 5 bases and J by 4 bases, with 6 bases of the junction left unmatched. Here the CDR3 DNA reads TGTGCCAGCAGTCCCGGGACTAGCAGCACCGGGGAGCTGTTTTTT. It specifies CASSPGTSSTGELFF.

The rearrangement joins TRBV27 to TRBJ2-5; a possible D gene is TRBD2 (5 bases). This CDR3 has 14 residues. Germline lookup yields CDR1 MNHEY and CDR2 SMNVEV (reference sequence). V was pared by 6 bases and J by 4 bases, with 15 bases between. CDR3: CASRPFGGRETQYF. The CDR3, as DNA: TGTGCCAGCAGACCATTCGGAGGTCGAGAGACCCAGTACTTC.

This clonotype was recorded many times. This chain uses TRBV12-3 or TRBV12-4 with TRBJ1-2, with D possibly being TRBD1 (6 bases). The CDR3 runs 13 residues. V shed 6 bases and J shed 6 bases, with 14 bases lying between them. This chain's CDR3 is CASRPETGDGYTF. The CDR3 nucleotides read TGTGCCAGCAGACCGGAGACAGGAGATGGCTACACCTTC.

This clonotype has a count of ten or more. The CDR3 DNA reads as TGTGCCAGCAGTTACGCCTCAGCGGGAGCCAAAAACATTCAGTACTTC. Translation: CASSYASAGAKNIQYF. The V call is TRBV6-5, the J call TRBJ2-4; D perhaps matches TRBD2 (6 bases). The CDR3 is 16 residues long. V lost 2 bases and J lost 0, with 11 bases in between. Germline V CDR1 and CDR2: MNHEY, SVGAGI.

Only a few counts were recorded for this clonotype. This rearrangement joins TRBV6-1 to TRBJ2-5; D is unclear. Germline V gene sequence: CDR1 MNHNS, CDR2 SASEGT. V gave up 6 bases and J gave up 7 bases, with 12 bases separating them. This CDR3 has 12 amino acids. The CDR3 sequence: CASSRYRGTQYF. The CDR3 nucleotides are TGTGCCAGCAGCCGATACAGAGGGACCCAGTACTTC.

This clonotype occurred many times. This rearrangement joins TRBV6-1 to TRBJ2-7; 8 nucleotides match TRBD1. Unmatched junction bases numbered 15, after V lost 8 bases and J lost 6 bases. This CDR3 is built from 15 residues. From germline, CDR1 is MNHNS and CDR2 SASEGT. The chain's CDR3 is CASASSRQGASEQYF. The CDR3 bases are TGTGCCAGCGCTTCCTCTCGCCAGGGGGCTTCCGAGCAGTACTTC.

The chain joins TRBV12-5 to TRBJ1-1; TRBD1 aligns across 8 bases. The ends lost 10 bases at V and 7 bases at J; junction bases unmatched: 8. Germline assignment: CDR1 LGHNT and CDR2 FRNRAP. The CDR3 runs to 12 residues. The CDR3 protein is CAIWTGLLEAFF. CDR3 sequence (DNA): TGTGCTATTTGGACAGGGCTACTTGAAGCTTTCTTT.

This clonotype was detected many times. This rearrangement joins TRBV6-2 or TRBV6-3 to TRBJ2-7, with 9 bases that match TRBD1. The germline CDR1 and CDR2 sequences are MNHEY and SVGEGT. V dropped 7 bases and J dropped 3; count of bases not matched to a gene: 10. The CDR3 consists of 15 residues. CDR3 in amino acids: CASINPGQGDYEQYF. CDR3 nucleotides: TGTGCCAGCATTAATCCGGGACAGGGTGACTACGAGCAGTACTTC.

This clonotype was detected ten times or more. The J gene is TRBJ2-7, the V gene TRBV4-1; D is unresolved. The CDR3 runs to 15 residues. The V end was cut by 6 bases, the J end by 3 bases, with 18 bases between. Germline V lookup: CDR1 MGHRA, CDR2 YSYEKL. The CDR3 protein is CASSQKTVTSYEQYF. In nucleotides, the CDR3 is TGCGCCAGCAGTCAAAAAACAGTTACAAGCTACGAGCAGTACTTC.

The chain uses TRBV19 and TRBJ2-5; no firm D call. The CDR3 is 13 residues long. In germline, CDR1 is LNHDA, CDR2 SQIVND (reference sequence). V lost 4 bases and J lost 5, with 11 bases in between. The DNA for the CDR3 is TGTGCCAGTAGTAACGGCGCTCTGGAGACCCAGTACTTC. As protein: CASSNGALETQYF.

This clonotype occurred many times. V gene TRBV6-1 combines with J gene TRBJ2-7; 7 bases align to TRBD1. Germline CDR1 MNHNS, CDR2 SASEGT. The V gene end was trimmed by 6 bases and the J gene end by 0 bases; junction bases not matched to a gene: 8. The CDR3 loop spans 15 amino acids. The CDR3 coding sequence is TGTGCCAGCAGACCATCCGGGACAGCCTCCTACGAGCAGTACTTC. Residues: CASRPSGTASYEQYF.

This clonotype appeared many times. The chain is built from TRBV7-8 and TRBJ2-4; 8 bases match TRBD1. Per germline, CDR1 SGHVS and CDR2 FQNEAQ. The CDR3 loop spans 14 amino acids. V gave up 4 bases and J gave up 8 bases; unmatched junction bases: 7. The CDR3 loop reads CASSSGQVGDIQYF. The CDR3 bases are TGTGCCAGCAGCTCGGGACAGGTGGGAGACATTCAGTACTTC.

This clonotype was found many times. The chain employs TRBV6-2 or TRBV6-3 and TRBJ1-1, with D unresolved. This CDR3 region has 12 residues. V was pared by 6 bases and J by 9 bases, with 14 bases between. Germline CDR1 is MNHEY and CDR2 is SVGEGT. CDR3 region: CASSVPSDQAFF. The CDR3 bases are TGTGCCAGCAGCGTACCATCGGACCAAGCTTTCTTT.